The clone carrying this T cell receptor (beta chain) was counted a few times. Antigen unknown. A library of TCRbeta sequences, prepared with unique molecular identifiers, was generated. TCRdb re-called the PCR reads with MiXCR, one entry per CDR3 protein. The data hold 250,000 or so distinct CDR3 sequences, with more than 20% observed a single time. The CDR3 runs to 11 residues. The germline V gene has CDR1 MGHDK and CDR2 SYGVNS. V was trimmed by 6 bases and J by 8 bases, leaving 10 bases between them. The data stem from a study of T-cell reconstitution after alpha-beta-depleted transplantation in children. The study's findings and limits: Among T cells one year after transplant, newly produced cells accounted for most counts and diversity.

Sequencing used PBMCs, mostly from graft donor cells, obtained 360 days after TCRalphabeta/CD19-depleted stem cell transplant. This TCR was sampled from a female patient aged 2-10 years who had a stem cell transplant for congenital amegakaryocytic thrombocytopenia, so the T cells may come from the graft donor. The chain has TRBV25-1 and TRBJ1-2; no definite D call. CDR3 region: CASRAANGYTF. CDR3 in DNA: TGTGCCAGCAGGGCAGCGAACGGCTACACCTTC.